These 15 T cell receptor beta chains were sequenced from one sample in a study of T cells of healthy individuals. TCRdb processed the 5' RACE reads anew with MiXCR; each CDR3 protein has one entry. Seen here are approximately 89,000 distinct CDR3 sequences, about 5% observed once, and the top ten hold 7.5% to 9.5%. These receptors came from a female donor in good health.

This clonotype was seen many times. V and J are TRBV5-4 and TRBJ2-2; D is unresolved. The ends were cut back, 4 bases at V and 5 bases at J, with 12 bases in the middle. The CDR3 contains 14 residues. Germline lookup yields CDR1 SGHNT and CDR2 YYREEE (reference sequence). CDR3 nucleotide sequence: TGTGCCAGCAGCAGAAAGGACGGGACCGGGGAGCTGTTTTTT. Encoded protein: CASSRKDGTGELFF. The whole variable domain, filled in from reference TRBV5-4 and TRBJ2-2, reads ETGVTQSPTHLIKTRGQQVTLRCSSQSGHNTVSWYQQALGQGPQFIFQYYREEENGRGNFPPRFSGLQFPNYSSELNVNALELDDSALYLCASSRKDGTGELFFGEGSRLTVL.

In this sample, this clonotype turned up many times. This chain connects TRBV30 to TRBJ2-7, with 8 bases aligning to TRBD1. J gave up 2 bases and V 2 bases, and 2 bases lay outside the gene matches. Germline V gives CDR1 GTSNPN, CDR2 SVGIG (reference sequence). CDR3 length equals 13 residues. As DNA, the CDR3 is TGTGCCTGGAGTACGGACAGGGCCTACGAGCAGTACTTC. It is translated as CAWSTDRAYEQYF.

This clonotype was counted many times. The chain couples TRBV6-5 to TRBJ2-7, with D maybe TRBD1 (6 bases). CDR1 is MNHEY, CDR2 SVGAGI, per germline. V lost 5 bases and J 2 bases, leaving 13 bases between the germline ends. The CDR3 runs 14 residues. The CDR3 DNA follows: TGTGCCAGCAGTCAGGACAGCCAACCCTACGAGCAGTACTTC. It translates to CASSQDSQPYEQYF.

This clonotype showed up many times. The V gene is TRBV4-1, the J gene TRBJ1-1; 7 bases match TRBD1. Germline assignment: CDR1 MGHRA and CDR2 YSYEKL. V gave up 1 base and J gave up 4 bases; unmatched junction bases: 3. The CDR3 covers 14 residues. CDR3 region: CASSQAPGGTEAFF. The CDR3 DNA is TGCGCCAGCAGCCAAGCCCCAGGGGGCACTGAAGCTTTCTTT.

V is TRBV6-2 or TRBV6-3 and J is TRBJ2-7; 7 nucleotides agree with TRBD2. The germline CDR1 and CDR2 sequences are MNHEY and SVGEGT. Losses at the gene ends were 2 bases for V and 0 bases for J; bases not matched to a gene: 4. The CDR3 loop spans 15 amino acids. This chain's CDR3 is CASSYERGFSYEQYF. CDR3 DNA: TGTGCCAGCAGTTACGAGCGGGGATTCTCCTACGAGCAGTACTTC.

Ten or more counts support this clonotype. At one boundary the junction diverges from the germline segment, which might be a read error. The chain couples TRBV12-3 or TRBV12-4 to TRBJ1-1, with TRBD1 as a possible D gene (5 bases). CDR3 size: 12 residues. CDR3 residues: CASSLGETEAFF. Written as DNA, the CDR3 is TGTGCCAGCAGCTTAGGGGAGACTGAAGCTTTCTTT.

This clonotype was recorded many times. The chain couples TRBV6-6 to TRBJ2-2; 7 nucleotides line up with TRBD1. CDR3 size: 16 residues. V lost 7 bases to trimming and J lost 3 bases; unmatched junction nucleotides: 11. The germline V gene has CDR1 MNHNY and CDR2 SVGAGI (reference sequence). Here the CDR3 reads CASIRLRGQDTGELFF. The CDR3 region has the DNA TGTGCCAGCATACGGTTAAGGGGGCAAGACACCGGGGAGCTGTTTTTT.

This clonotype was found a few times. The chain combines TRBV20-1 with TRBJ2-7; weak D call: TRBD2 (6 bases). The V gene lost 1 base and the J gene lost 1 base, with 8 bases spanning the gap. The CDR3 is 13 residues long. Per the germline V gene, CDR1 is DFQATT and CDR2 is SNEGSKA (reference sequence). The CDR3 here is CSARGDWSYEQYF. The CDR3, as DNA: TGCAGTGCTAGAGGGGACTGGTCCTACGAGCAGTACTTC.

Points on this clonotype: Being one base from a much bigger clone, this may be a read error. This sequence joins TRBV6-2 or TRBV6-3 and TRBJ2-2; 10 bases align to TRBD2. CDR3 size: 15 residues. In germline, CDR1 is MNHEY, CDR2 SVGEGT. CDR3 residues: CASRLAGGFTGELVF. DNA for the CDR3: TGTGCCAGCCGTTTAGCGGGAGGTTTCACCGGGGAGCTGGTTTTT.

This clonotype was detected only a few times. The chain couples TRBV28 to TRBJ2-7; 7 bases agree with TRBD2. The junction had 6 bases not matched to a gene; V was cut back by 4 bases and J by 0 bases. Germline lookup yields CDR1 MDHEN and CDR2 SYDVKM. The CDR3 is made up of 15 amino acids. The CDR3: CASSWGREGSYEQYF. In nucleotides, the CDR3 is TGTGCCAGCAGTTGGGGCAGGGAGGGCTCCTACGAGCAGTACTTC.

This clonotype was counted at least ten times. The chain combines TRBV20-1 with TRBJ1-2, with no clear D. CDR1 and CDR2 (germline): DFQATT, SNEGSKA (reference sequence). V dropped 3 bases and J dropped 5 bases, with 10 bases sitting between them. CDR3 length: 12 amino acids. This chain's CDR3 is CSASGILYGYTF. CDR3 DNA sequence: TGCAGTGCTAGTGGGATTTTATATGGCTACACCTTC.

This clonotype was observed many times. V gene TRBV28 combines with J gene TRBJ2-5; TRBD1 might be the D (6 bases). This CDR3 spans 15 amino acids. Germline loops: CDR1 MDHEN, CDR2 SYDVKM. The V end was cut by 2 bases, the J end by 7 bases, with 17 bases between. CDR3 in DNA: TGTGCCAGCAGTTTAGGGGACCGGGACACCACGACCCAGTACTTC. Its translation: CASSLGDRDTTTQYF.

The V call is TRBV7-2, the J call TRBJ2-7; 8 bases match TRBD2. With 5 bases clipped from V and 2 bases from J, the junction kept 8 bases outside the gene matches. Germline lookup yields CDR1 SGHTA and CDR2 FQGNSA. CDR3 length equals 15 residues. CDR3 DNA sequence: TGTGCCAGCAGCCGCACTAGCGGCCCTGCCTACGAGCAGTACTTC. Translating gives CASSRTSGPAYEQYF. The whole variable domain, remainder taken from reference TRBV7-2 and TRBJ2-7, is GAGVSQSPSNKVTEKGKDVELRCDPISGHTALYWYRQSLGQGLEFLIYFQGNSAPDKSGLPSDRFSAERTGGSVSTLTIQRTQQEDSAVYLCASSRTSGPAYEQYFGPGTRLTVT.

This clonotype was seen at least ten times. The chain employs TRBV2 and TRBJ2-3; unclear D gene. Trimming took 9 bases from V and 0 from J, leaving 10 bases between them. This CDR3 spans 13 amino acids. The germline V gene has CDR1 SNHLY and CDR2 FYNNEI. The CDR3: CARGVFSTDTQYF. For the CDR3, the DNA is TGTGCCAGAGGAGTTTTTAGCACAGATACGCAGTATTTT.

This rearrangement joins TRBV6-5 to TRBJ2-3, with 11 bases identical to TRBD2. The CDR3 loop spans 16 amino acids. Per germline, CDR1 MNHEY and CDR2 SVGAGI. V dropped 4 bases and J dropped 1; count of bases not matched to a gene: 4. In nucleotides, the CDR3 is TGTGCCAGCAGTTCGGGGACTAGCGGAGGCACAGATACGCAGTATTTT. It yields the protein CASSSGTSGGTDTQYF.